A selection of T cell receptor beta chains follows, all from one sample in a study of PD-1 blockade in classical Hodgkin lymphoma. This table comes from immunoSEQ multiplex PCR, and its TCRdb copy is limited to in-frame clones, with some not included. The sample includes about 46,000 clones, roughly 80% of them seen just once. The sequences come from peripheral blood mononuclear cells (PBMCs), collected before the fourth cycle of nivolumab. These receptors all stem from a human donor with classical Hodgkin lymphoma. CDR3s include the opening cysteine and the closing phenylalanine or tryptophan. D genes are given only for firm matches. Some rows mark clone size as missing; the rest say once, few, many or name a class of expanded clone.

J gene,V gene,D gene,clone size,CDR3 DNA,CDR3 protein
TRBJ1-4,TRBV19,TRBD1,.,TGTGCCAGTAGTAAGGGGGAGACAGGGGTTGAAAAACTGTTTTTT,CASSKGETGVEKLFF
TRBJ1-2,TRBV27,.,.,TGTGCCAGCAGTTTCGCAGAAGGAGGGGACTATGGCTACACCTTC,CASSFAEGGDYGYTF
TRBJ2-5,TRBV27,TRBD1,.,TGTGCCAGCAGGAAGCGACAGGGGAACTTCCAAGAGACCCAGTACTTC,CASRKRQGNFQETQYF
TRBJ2-7,TRBV5-1,.,.,TGCGCCAGCAGCTTGGGTTACGAGCAGTACTTC,CASSLGYEQYF
TRBJ1-1,TRBV28,.,few,TGTGCCAGCAGTCGGGGATTGGAAGCTTTCTTT,CASSRGLEAFF
TRBJ1-2,TRBV15,.,.,TGTGCCACCAGCGGGGACGCTAACTATGGCTACACCTTC,CATSGDANYGYTF
TRBJ2-7,TRBV5-4,.,.,TGTGCCAGCAGCTCCACCCAGCTACAGGGATCCTACGAGCAGTACTTC,CASSSTQLQGSYEQYF
TRBJ2-5,TRBV2,TRBD2,.,TGTGCCAGCACGGGGGGAGGCAGGGAGACCCAGTACTTC,CASTGGGRETQYF
TRBJ1-5,TRBV28,.,.,TGTGCCAGCAGATTTAGGGAAGGCGGGCCCCAGCATTTT,CASRFREGGPQHF
TRBJ1-2,TRBV25-1,.,.,TGTGCCAGCAGCGGCGGGGGGGGCAGGGTCAACACCTTC,CASSGGGGRVNTF
TRBJ2-7,TRBV29-1,TRBD2,.,TGCAGCGTTGCCCCCCAGGAGCGGGAGATATCCTACGAGCAGTACTTC,CSVAPQEREISYEQYF
TRBJ2-1,TRBV29-1,TRBD2,.,TGCAGCGTTGAACTCCTAGCGGGCCCTCGGAATGAGCAGTTCTTC,CSVELLAGPRNEQFF
TRBJ2-7,TRBV6-1,.,.,TGTGCCAGCAGTGCGGGACCTCCTAGCTCCTACGAGCAGTACTTC,CASSAGPPSSYEQYF
TRBJ2-3,TRBV2,.,.,TGTGCCAGCAGTGACGGGACAAGATTCACAGATACGCAGTATTTT,CASSDGTRFTDTQYF
TRBJ2-3,TRBV9,.,.,TGTGCCAGCAGCGGGATCATAGGGGCAGATACGCAGTATTTT,CASSGIIGADTQYF
TRBJ2-1,TRBV4-3,.,.,TGCGCCAGCAGCCAGTTATTACAGGCACCCTACAATGAGCAGTTCTTC,CASSQLLQAPYNEQFF
TRBJ2-7,TRBV7-9,TRBD1,medium-sized,TGTGCCACTGACAGGGGGCAAGAGCAGTACTTC,CATDRGQEQYF
TRBJ2-1,TRBV7-2,.,.,TGTGCCAGCAGCTCGACTTTCAGCTCCTACAATGAGCAGTTCTTC,CASSSTFSSYNEQFF
TRBJ1-3,TRBV5-4,TRBD1,.,TGTGCCAGCAGCGGGGACAGTTTCTCTGGAAACACCATATATTTT,CASSGDSFSGNTIYF
TRBJ1-2,TRBV28,.,.,TGTGCCAGCAGTTCGTCAGGGAGATATGGCTACACCTTC,CASSSSGRYGYTF
TRBJ2-7,TRBV7-6,.,.,TGTGCCAGCAGCTTAGAGCTAGCCGAGCAGTACTTC,CASSLELAEQYF
TRBJ2-7,TRBV6-5,.,.,TGTGCCAGCAGACCAGGGGTTTGGTCCTACGAGCAGTACTTC,CASRPGVWSYEQYF
TRBJ2-1,TRBV7-2,.,few,TGTGCCAGCAGCCCGACGAGAAATGAGCAGTTCTTC,CASSPTRNEQFF
TRBJ2-5,TRBV5-4,.,many,TGTGCCAGCAGCTTAGGACAGAGGCAAGAGACCCAGTACTTC,CASSLGQRQETQYF